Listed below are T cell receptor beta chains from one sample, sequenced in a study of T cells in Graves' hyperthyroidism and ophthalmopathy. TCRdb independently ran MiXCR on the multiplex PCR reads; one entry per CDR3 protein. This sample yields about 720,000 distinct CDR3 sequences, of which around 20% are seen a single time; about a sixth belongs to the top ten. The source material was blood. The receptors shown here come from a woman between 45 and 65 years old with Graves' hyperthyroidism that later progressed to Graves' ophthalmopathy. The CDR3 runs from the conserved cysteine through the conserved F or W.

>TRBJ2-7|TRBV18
CASSSFGITYEQYF
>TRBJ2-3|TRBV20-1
CSARGGISTDTQYF
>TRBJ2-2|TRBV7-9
CASSSRTGLTGELFF
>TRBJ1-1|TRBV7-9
CASSLGIQDLNTEAFF
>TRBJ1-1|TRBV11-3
CASSPRQGTEAFF
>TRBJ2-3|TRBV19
CASREAGGLLTDTQYF
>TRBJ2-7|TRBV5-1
CASLEGNEQYF
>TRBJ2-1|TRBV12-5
CASGLVLATSYNEQFF
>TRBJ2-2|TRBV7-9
CASSVVQNTGELFF
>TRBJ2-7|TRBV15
CATSRDLGGQGITYEQYF
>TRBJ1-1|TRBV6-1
CASSGGAEVEAFF
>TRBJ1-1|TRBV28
CASKKQRNTEAFF
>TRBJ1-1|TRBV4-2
CASSPGGPEAFF
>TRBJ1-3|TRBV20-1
CSARDSLGPFSDTIYF
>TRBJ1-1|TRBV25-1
CASKGDFNSEAFF
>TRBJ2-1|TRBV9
CASSVGGSNYNEQFF
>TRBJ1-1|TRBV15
CATRGGGENTEAFF
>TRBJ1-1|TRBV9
CASREDDSLGTEAFF
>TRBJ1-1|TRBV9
CASSVAGVNTEAFF
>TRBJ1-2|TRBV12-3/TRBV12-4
CASRQPPIPGYTF
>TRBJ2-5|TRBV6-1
CASTLSAGLQETQYF
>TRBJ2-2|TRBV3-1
CASSPWTAMNTGELFF
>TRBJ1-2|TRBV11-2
CASSLEWTANYGYTF
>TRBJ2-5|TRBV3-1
CASSQDSGGWETQYF
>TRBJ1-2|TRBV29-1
CSVEGRSGYTF
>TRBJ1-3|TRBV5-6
CASSLEGGRVTGNTIYF
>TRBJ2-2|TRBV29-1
CSVESTGELFF
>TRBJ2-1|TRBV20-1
CSAREPGQLYNEQFF
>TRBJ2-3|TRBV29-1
CSVEDNTGPRGTQYF
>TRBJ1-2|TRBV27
CASQGQGGTYGYTF
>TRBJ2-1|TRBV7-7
CASSKQGAGEQFF
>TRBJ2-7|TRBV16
CASSGGQLSSYEQYF
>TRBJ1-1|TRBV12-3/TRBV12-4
CASSLQGAPSAEAFF
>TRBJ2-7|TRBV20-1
CSARGATSGDRTYEQYF
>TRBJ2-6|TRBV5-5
CASSNRGPGANVLTF
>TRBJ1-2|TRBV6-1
CASSFRTGGRYGYTF
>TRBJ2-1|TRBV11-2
CASSLPGGGYNEQFF
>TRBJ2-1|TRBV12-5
CASGLGTGDEQFF
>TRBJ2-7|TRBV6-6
CASSYRTGHYEQYF
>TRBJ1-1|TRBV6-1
CASGTRAETFF
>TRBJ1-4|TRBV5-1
CASSLAGYEKLFF
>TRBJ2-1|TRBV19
CASSYDPRDEQFF
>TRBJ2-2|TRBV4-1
CASSQEPRDTGELFF
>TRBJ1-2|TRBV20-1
CSAPNVGVYGYTF
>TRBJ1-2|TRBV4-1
CASSHLWTRDNYGYTF
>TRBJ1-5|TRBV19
CASSTGPGQPQHF
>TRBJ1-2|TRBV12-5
CASGPAPQYYGYTF
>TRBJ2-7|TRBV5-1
CASSLEQGAYEQYF
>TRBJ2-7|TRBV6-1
CASSEGTALQYF
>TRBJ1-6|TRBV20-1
CSATGSRAPLHF
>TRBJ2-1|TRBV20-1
CSATRLAAISYNEQFF
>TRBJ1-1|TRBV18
CASSRDRSNTEAFF
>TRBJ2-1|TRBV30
CAWSVGGGPYNEQFF
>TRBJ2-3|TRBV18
CASSPPSLAHYSTDTQYF
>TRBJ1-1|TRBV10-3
CAITPGEGTEAFF